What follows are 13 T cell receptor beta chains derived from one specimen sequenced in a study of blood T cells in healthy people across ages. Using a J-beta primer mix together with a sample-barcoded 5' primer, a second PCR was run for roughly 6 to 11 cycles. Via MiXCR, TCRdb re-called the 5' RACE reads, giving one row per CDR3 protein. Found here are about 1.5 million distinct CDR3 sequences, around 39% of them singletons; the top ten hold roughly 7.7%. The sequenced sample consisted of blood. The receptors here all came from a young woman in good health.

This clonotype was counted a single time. The CDR3 region is CSATDRPDTQYF. CDR3 DNA: TGCAGTGCGACGGACCGCCCAGATACGCAGTATTTT. The chain uses TRBV20-1 and TRBJ2-3; D is unclear. The CDR3 consists of 12 residues. Trimming pared 6 bases from V and 4 bases from J, leaving 11 bases between. The germline gives CDR1 DFQATT, CDR2 SNEGSKA (reference sequence).

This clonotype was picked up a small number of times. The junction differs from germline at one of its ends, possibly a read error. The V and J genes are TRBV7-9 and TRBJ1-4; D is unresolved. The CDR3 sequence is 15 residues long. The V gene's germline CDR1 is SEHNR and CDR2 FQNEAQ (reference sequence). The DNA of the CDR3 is TGTGCCAGCAGCACCGGGGTCGCAACCAATGAAAAACTGTTTTTT. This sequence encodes CASSTGVATNEKLFF.

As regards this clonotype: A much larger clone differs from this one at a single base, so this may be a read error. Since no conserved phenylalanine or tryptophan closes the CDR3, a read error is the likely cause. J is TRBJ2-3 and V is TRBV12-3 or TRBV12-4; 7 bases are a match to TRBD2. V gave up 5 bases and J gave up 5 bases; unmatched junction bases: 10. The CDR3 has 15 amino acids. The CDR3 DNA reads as TGTGCCAGCAGTCTCCCCCGGGGGGTTGGAGATACGCAGTATGTT. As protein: CASSLPRGVGDTQYV.

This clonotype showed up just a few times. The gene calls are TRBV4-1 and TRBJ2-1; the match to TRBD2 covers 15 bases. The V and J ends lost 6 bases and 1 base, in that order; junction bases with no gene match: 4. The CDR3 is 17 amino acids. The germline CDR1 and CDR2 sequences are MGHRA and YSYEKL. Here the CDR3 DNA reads TGCGCCAGCAGTATGGGACTAGCGGGAGGTTCCTACAATGAGCAGTTCTTC. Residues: CASSMGLAGGSYNEQFF.

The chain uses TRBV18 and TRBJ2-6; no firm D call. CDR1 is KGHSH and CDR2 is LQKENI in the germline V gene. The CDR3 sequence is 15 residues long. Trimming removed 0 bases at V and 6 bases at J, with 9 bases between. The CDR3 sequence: CASSPPASLANVLTF. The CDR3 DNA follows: TGTGCCAGCTCACCACCCGCATCTTTGGCCAACGTCCTGACTTTC.

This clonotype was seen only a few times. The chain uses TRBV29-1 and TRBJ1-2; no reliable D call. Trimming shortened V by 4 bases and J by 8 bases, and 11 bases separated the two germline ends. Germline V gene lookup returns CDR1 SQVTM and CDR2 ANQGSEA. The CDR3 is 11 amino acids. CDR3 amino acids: CSVVTSTGYTF. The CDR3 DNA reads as TGCAGCGTTGTAACATCCACCGGCTACACCTTC.

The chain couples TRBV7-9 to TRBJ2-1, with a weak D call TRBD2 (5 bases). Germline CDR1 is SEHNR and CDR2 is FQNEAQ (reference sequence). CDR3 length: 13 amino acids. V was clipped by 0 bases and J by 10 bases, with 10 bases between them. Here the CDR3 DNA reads TGTGCCAGCAGCTTAGCCCCGGCGGGCGAGCAGTTCTTC. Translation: CASSLAPAGEQFF.

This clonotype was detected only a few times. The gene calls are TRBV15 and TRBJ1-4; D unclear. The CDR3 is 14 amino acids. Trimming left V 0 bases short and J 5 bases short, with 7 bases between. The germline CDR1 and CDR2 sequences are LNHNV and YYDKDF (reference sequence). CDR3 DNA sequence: TGTGCCACCAGCAGAGATCTGCTGAATGAAAAACTGTTTTTT. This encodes CATSRDLLNEKLFF.

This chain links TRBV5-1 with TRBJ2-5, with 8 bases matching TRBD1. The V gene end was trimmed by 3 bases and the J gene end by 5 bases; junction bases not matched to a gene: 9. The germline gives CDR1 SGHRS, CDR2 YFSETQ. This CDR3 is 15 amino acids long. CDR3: CASSSMDRAGETQYF. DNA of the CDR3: TGCGCCAGCAGCTCGATGGACAGGGCAGGCGAGACCCAGTACTTC.

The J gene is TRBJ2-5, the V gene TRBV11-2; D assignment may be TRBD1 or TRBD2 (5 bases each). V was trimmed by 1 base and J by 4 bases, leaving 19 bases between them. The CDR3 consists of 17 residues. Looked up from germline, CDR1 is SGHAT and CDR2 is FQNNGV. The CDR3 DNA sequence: TGTGCCAGCAGCTTAGGGTTTGTGGGACCGTTCCGAGAGACCCAGTACTTC. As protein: CASSLGFVGPFRETQYF.

CDR3 nucleotide sequence: TGTGCCAGCAGCTTAGAACCGGGAGCCTTCTACGAGCAGTACTTC. Its translation is CASSLEPGAFYEQYF. This chain joins TRBV7-7 and TRBJ2-5; D may be TRBD2 (6 bases). The J call could be wrong; TRBJ2-7 is a better fit for the DNA end. Germline assignment: CDR1 SSHAT and CDR2 FNYEAQ (reference sequence). The CDR3 spans 15 residues.

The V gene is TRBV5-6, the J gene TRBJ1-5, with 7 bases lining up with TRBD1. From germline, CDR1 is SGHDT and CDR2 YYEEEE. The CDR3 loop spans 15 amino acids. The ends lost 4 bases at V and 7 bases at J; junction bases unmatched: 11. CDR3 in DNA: TGTGCCAGCAGCCGACGGACAGGTTGGGGCCAGCCCCAGCATTTT. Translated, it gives CASSRRTGWGQPQHF.

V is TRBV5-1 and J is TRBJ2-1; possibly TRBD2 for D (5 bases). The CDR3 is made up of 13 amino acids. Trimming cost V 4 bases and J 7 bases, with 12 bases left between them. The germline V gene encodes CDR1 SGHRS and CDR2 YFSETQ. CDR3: CASSVQLGNEQFF. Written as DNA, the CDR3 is TGCGCCAGCAGCGTCCAACTAGGTAATGAGCAGTTCTTC.